A single TCR beta chain is shown here with its context. The data were obtained in a study of cytomegalovirus exposure and HLA in healthy donors. The CDR3 totals 13 residues. Per germline, CDR1 SGHTA and CDR2 FQGTGA. V lost 5 bases, J lost 3 bases, and 2 bases stayed unmatched. 60 Vbeta and 13 Jbeta primers were used in PCR. Using immunoSEQ multiplex PCR, the repertoire was profiled, and TCRdb retains in-frame clones only, with some absent. The data contain 90,000 to 150,000 clones, 63% of them singletons. The clonotype originates from a man between 40 and 49 years old in good health and CMV-seropositive. The chain combines TRBV7-3 with TRBJ1-2; 8 bases are a match to TRBD1. The sample taken for sequencing was PBMCs. The CDR3 here is CASSQDRDYGYTF. DNA for the CDR3: TGTGCCAGCAGCCAGGACAGGGACTATGGCTACACCTTC.